This passage covers 18 T cell receptor beta chains from one sample sequenced in a study of cytomegalovirus exposure and HLA in healthy donors. PCR was performed using 60 Vbeta and 13 Jbeta primers. The method was immunoSEQ multiplex PCR; TCRdb's version includes in-frame clones alone and lacks a portion of them. The data contain about 180,000 clones, over 70% of them singletons. Sequenced material: PBMCs. These receptors were collected from a man in his late teens or twenties in good health and CMV-seronegative.

This clone was counted only a few times. This sequence joins TRBV10-1 and TRBJ2-2, with 9 bases identical to TRBD1. The J segment lost 5 bases and the V segment lost 8 bases, leaving 3 bases of the junction unmatched. Germline CDR1 and CDR2: WNHNN and SYGVQD (reference sequence). The CDR3 is 13 residues long. This CDR3 is CASSDRGTGELFF. Written as DNA, the CDR3 is TGCGCCAGCTCGGACAGGGGAACCGGGGAGCTGTTTTTT.

CDR3 nucleotides: TGTGCCAGCAGCTTAGTAGGGGGGGGTTATAGCACCGGGGAGCTGTTTTTT. Amino acid sequence: CASSLVGGGYSTGELFF. J is TRBJ2-2 and V is TRBV7-8; a weak D match, TRBD2 (7 bases). In germline, CDR1 is SGHVS, CDR2 FQNEAQ. The CDR3 sequence is 17 residues long. Trimming removed 1 base from V and 4 bases from J, with 16 bases in between.

This chain connects TRBV5-6 to TRBJ1-3; no definite D call. V was cut by 4 bases and J by 0 bases, with 14 bases left in between. This CDR3 is built from 16 residues. The germline CDR1 and CDR2 sequences are SGHDT and YYEEEE. CDR3 region: CASSLLSEHSGNTIYF. The CDR3 DNA reads as TGTGCCAGCAGCCTTCTGAGCGAGCACTCTGGAAACACCATATATTTT.

J is TRBJ2-5 and V is TRBV7-9; D is uncertain. The V gene lost 2 bases and the J gene lost 5 bases, with 9 bases spanning the gap. Germline V gene data show CDR1 as SEHNR and CDR2 as FQNEAQ (reference sequence). CDR3 length: 13 residues. This CDR3 is CASSLYSQETQYF. DNA of the CDR3: TGTGCCAGCAGCTTATACTCACAGGAGACCCAGTACTTC.

The chain links TRBV5-1 to TRBJ1-2; TRBD1 matches 8 bases. This CDR3 is built from 14 residues. Germline CDR1 is SGHRS and CDR2 is YFSETQ. The V and J ends lost 1 base and 5 bases, in that order; junction bases with no gene match: 4. The CDR3 DNA reads TGCGCCAGCAGCTTGACAGGGGGAATTTATGGCTACACCTTC. This encodes CASSLTGGIYGYTF.

This clone occurred a few times. The V gene is TRBV7-6, the J gene TRBJ2-3, with D possibly being TRBD1 (6 bases). The CDR3 consists of 13 residues. Germline V gene sequence: CDR1 SGHVS, CDR2 FNYEAQ. Trimming removed 6 bases at V and 6 bases at J, with 13 bases between. DNA of the CDR3: TGTGCCAGCAGTTCTCGCAGGGGTGATACGCAGTATTTT. This codes for CASSSRRGDTQYF.

This clone showed up just a few times. The V gene is TRBV7-9, the J gene TRBJ1-2; 8 nucleotides align to TRBD1. The CDR3 is made up of 15 amino acids. V gave up 3 bases and J gave up 4 bases; unmatched junction bases: 7. CDR1 is SEHNR, CDR2 FQNEAQ, per germline (reference sequence). The CDR3 DNA reads as TGTGCCAGCAGCTTCCATCAAGACAGGGGCTATGGCTACACCTTC. Protein product: CASSFHQDRGYGYTF.

The chain has TRBV13 and TRBJ2-7; D is perhaps TRBD2 (5 bases). This CDR3 comprises 17 residues. V was pared by 6 bases and J by 2 bases, with 23 bases between. Germline V CDR1 and CDR2: PRHDT, FYEKMQ (reference sequence). DNA for the CDR3: TGTGCCAGCAGTCCCACCCGGTTCGGGGAGCCCACCTACGAGCAGTACTTC. It yields the protein CASSPTRFGEPTYEQYF.

J is TRBJ1-2 and V is TRBV6-5; TRBD1 matches at 8 bases. J was trimmed by 9 bases and V by 4 bases; bases with no gene match: 7. Germline CDR1 reads MNHEY; CDR2 reads SVGAGI. The CDR3 contains 13 residues. CDR3 coding DNA: TGTGCCAGCAGTTCCGACAGGGGAGCGCGCTACACCTTC. This gives the protein CASSSDRGARYTF.

The genes are TRBV15 and TRBJ2-7, with no clear D. Per germline, CDR1 LNHNV and CDR2 YYDKDF (reference sequence). The CDR3 extends over 15 amino acids. V was pared by 0 bases and J by 0 bases, with 9 bases between. The CDR3 nucleotides read TGTGCCACCAGCAGAGATTCACACTACTCCTACGAGCAGTACTTC. Protein product: CATSRDSHYSYEQYF.

V gene TRBV27 combines with J gene TRBJ2-7, with 9 bases fitting TRBD1. The CDR3 covers 14 residues. With V trimmed by 3 bases and J by 4 bases, 4 bases remained unmatched. Germline values: CDR1 MNHEY, CDR2 SMNVEV (reference sequence). The CDR3 nucleotides are TGTGCCAGCAGTTTGGGGACAGGGTCGTACGAGCAGTACTTC. Translation: CASSLGTGSYEQYF.

The chain employs TRBV27 and TRBJ2-7; 10 bases fit TRBD2. The V gene's germline CDR1 is MNHEY and CDR2 SMNVEV (reference sequence). V trimming: 3 bases; J trimming: 4 bases; junction bases outside the gene matches: 12. CDR3 size: 17 residues. The CDR3 protein is CASSLWGASGRTYEQYF. The CDR3 DNA reads TGTGCCAGCAGTTTGTGGGGGGCTAGCGGGAGAACGTACGAGCAGTACTTC.

The genes are TRBV4-2 and TRBJ2-6; the match to TRBD2 covers 11 bases. Germline CDR1 is LGHNA and CDR2 is YNFKEQ. With V trimmed by 1 base and J by 3 bases, 8 bases remained unmatched. This CDR3 has 19 residues. CDR3 residues: CASSQVSGGAQVGANVLTF. The CDR3 nucleotides are TGTGCCAGCAGCCAAGTTAGCGGGGGGGCCCAGGTTGGGGCCAACGTCCTGACTTTC.

The V gene is TRBV18, the J gene TRBJ1-2; 10 positions agree with TRBD1. This CDR3 is 13 amino acids long. CDR1 KGHSH and CDR2 LQKENI come from the germline V gene. After removal of 5 bases from V and 6 bases from J, the junction contained 3 bases not matched to a gene. The CDR3 protein is CASSSGQGNGYTF. The CDR3 coding sequence is TGTGCCAGCTCATCGGGACAGGGGAATGGCTACACCTTC.

The V gene is TRBV7-9, the J gene TRBJ2-5, with D possibly matching TRBD1 (6 bases). CDR1 and CDR2 (germline): SEHNR, FQNEAQ (reference sequence). CDR3 length: 14 amino acids. Trimming stripped 5 bases from V and 3 bases from J, with 13 bases between. The CDR3 DNA sequence: TGTGCCAGCAGCCGGCCAAACAGGGAAGAGACCCAGTACTTC. Amino acid sequence: CASSRPNREETQYF. Based on the CDR3 plus reference TRBV7-9 and TRBJ2-5, the full variable domain is DTGVSQNPRHKITKRGQNVTFRCDPISEHNRLYWYRQTLGQGPEFLTYFQNEAQLEKSRLLSDRFSAERPKGSFSTLEIQRTEQGDSAMYLCASSRPNREETQYFGPGTRLLVL.

The rearrangement uses TRBV6-5 and TRBJ2-7; D may be TRBD1 (6 bases). There are 14 residues in the CDR3. Trimming took off 6 bases at V and 5 bases at J, with 17 bases between the two ends. The germline V gene encodes CDR1 MNHEY and CDR2 SVGAGI. The CDR3 bases are TGTGCCAGCAGCCAACAGGAGACAGGCGACGAGCAGTACTTC. Residues: CASSQQETGDEQYF.

This chain connects TRBV7-9 to TRBJ2-2; D ambiguous. This CDR3 spans 12 amino acids. Germline loops: CDR1 SEHNR, CDR2 FQNEAQ (reference sequence). CDR3 sequence reads: CSFQQNTGELFF. In DNA, the CDR3 is TGTTCCTTCCAACAGAACACCGGGGAGCTGTTTTTT.

The chain recombines TRBV5-1 with TRBJ1-1; unclear D gene. This CDR3 is 15 amino acids long. Trimming cost V 4 bases and J 3 bases, with 16 bases left between them. CDR1 and CDR2 from the germline V gene are SGHRS and YFSETQ. The CDR3 DNA follows: TGCGCCAGCAGCCCTCGACTAGGGCACGACACTGAAGCTTTCTTT. This translates into CASSPRLGHDTEAFF.